The entry below gives a single T cell receptor (beta chain) sequence along with its context. TCRdb independently ran MiXCR on the RT-PCR reads; one entry per CDR3 protein. The sample records about 16,000 distinct CDR3 sequences, around 80% being singletons. Trimming stripped 6 bases from V and 7 bases from J, with 25 bases between. This CDR3 has 17 residues. In germline, CDR1 is KGHSH, CDR2 LQKENI. The data are from a study of yellow fever vaccine responses in identical twins. The chain couples TRBV18 to TRBJ2-1; a possible D gene is TRBD1 (6 bases). Material: T cells from blood (PBMCs), unsorted or a sorted subset (not recorded which), obtained before or after yellow fever vaccination (not recorded which). The receptor comes from a woman under 30 who received the yellow fever vaccine. The CDR3 region is CASSPPHRVSRQNEQFF. CDR3 nucleotide sequence: TGTGCCAGCTCCCCGCCCCACAGGGTTTCGCGTCAAAATGAGCAGTTCTTC.